This T cell receptor (beta chain) was documented in a study of blood T cells in healthy people across ages (dated by TCRdb to between 2014 and 2017). A note on the overall study: In model experiments, roughly one uniquely barcoded TCR beta cDNA molecule per two T cells was captured by template switching. Age-related changes in TCR beta repertoire diversity were measured in the study by deep sequencing normalized with unique cDNA molecular identifiers. The donors were split into four age groups: young (average 16 years), middle-aged (about 40), aged (roughly 65) and long-lived (roughly 88). To avoid experimental bias, donors of different ages were spread randomly across the sequencing lanes. The study analyzed two additional independent replicas of 1 million unique cDNA reads from the same blood draw for two donors, one aged 18 to 30 and one aged 80 or older. Study-wide findings and limitations: Conclusive comparison of naive and antigen-experienced compartments was prevented by the profiling of bulk unsorted PBMCs. Because the CMV infection status of the donors was unknown, age-related changes in expanded clonotypes may potentially have been confounded. Compared with the aged group, the long-lived group had more naive CD4+ T cells, fewer expanded clones and increased TCR diversity, suggesting age selection. As age increased, observed TCR beta diversity per million T cells dropped in a roughly linear way, and a significant reduction was already evident by age 40. There was a strong correlation between observed TCR beta diversity and the percentage of naive T cells measured by flow cytometry. Estimates of total diversity from one million sequenced T cells were regarded as lower bounds and underestimates.

Receptor libraries were prepared by 5' RACE. TCRdb shows the sequencer as Illumina HiSeq 2500. The second PCR ran for roughly 7 to 11 cycles and used a J-beta primer mix along with a sample-barcoded 5' primer. Each TCR beta cDNA molecule received a unique molecular identifier from a template-switch 5' adaptor carrying 12 random nucleotides. Each sample yielded at least 2.5 million CDR3-containing paired-end reads. The Mint cDNA synthesis kit, primed by a TRBC-specific oligonucleotide, was used to synthesize first-strand cDNA from all RNA. After uracil-DNA glycosylase treatment, a first 18-cycle PCR used universal primers M1SS and BC2_uni_R on all cDNA. On the authors' methods: Normalization of each sample was performed by random selection of 1 million high-quality reads, each carrying a distinct molecular identifier. Reads sharing molecular identifiers were discarded rather than binned into consensus sequences. MiTCR, set to a Q25 quality threshold and the strictest error-elimination algorithm, was used for CDR3 identification, clonotype clustering and error correction. Lower-bound total TCR beta diversity was estimated with a nonparametric unseen species model using Euler transformation. TCRdb's own reprocessing of the public reads used fastp at Q25 and MiXCR and kept productive beta chains. Entries that share a CDR3 protein sequence are merged under the most common genes and DNA. V and J calls and clone size were set by TCRdb, not the authors. Counted in this sample were just over 800,000 distinct CDR3 sequences; around two thirds of them appeared once. Around a quarter of the sample is held by the ten biggest clonotypes.

Deletion took 5 bases off V and 8 bases off J, with a span of 10 bases between the germline ends. From the cysteine up to the phenylalanine, the CDR3 has a length of 12 residues. Solely the CDR3 DNA is kept, with 36 bases framed from the first base. The germline V gene specifies MNHEY as CDR1 and SVGAGI as CDR2. A remark on this clonotype: Its cognate antigen has yet to be identified. No much larger clone exists at a distance of one base, and base qualities are not known.

The donors were roughly 39 Caucasian individuals from Russia, aged roughly 6 to 100 years, who were systemically healthy. Each donor gave approximately 9.3 milliliters of peripheral blood, collected into EDTA-treated Vacutainer tubes. Ficoll-Paque density-gradient centrifugation was used to isolate PBMCs, with at least 6 million per sample. Trizol reagent was used to extract total RNA from PBMCs, with at least 6 micrograms per sample. For every donor, flow cytometry on a PBMC aliquot measured the percentage of naive CD45RAhigh/CD27high T cells. The sample consisted of blood. The clonotype originates from a man aged 25-40 years in good health. The chain couples TRBV6-5 to TRBJ2-1; the D gene is perhaps TRBD1, from 6 matching bases. Here the CDR3 is given as CASSTRTDEQFF. In nucleotide form, the sequence is TGTGCCAGCAGTACCCGGACAGATGAGCAGTTCTTC.